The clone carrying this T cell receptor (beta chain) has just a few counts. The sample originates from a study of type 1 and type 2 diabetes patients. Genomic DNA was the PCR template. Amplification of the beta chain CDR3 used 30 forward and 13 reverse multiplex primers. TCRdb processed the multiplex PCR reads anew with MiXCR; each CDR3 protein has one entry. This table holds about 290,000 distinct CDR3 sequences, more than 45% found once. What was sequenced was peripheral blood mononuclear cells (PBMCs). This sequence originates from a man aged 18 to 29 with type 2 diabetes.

The DNA for the CDR3 is TGTGCCAGCAGGACAAACTACGAGCAGTACTTC. Its protein is CASRTNYEQYF. The chain employs TRBV6-5 and TRBJ2-7; D gene uncertain. The germline V gene encodes CDR1 MNHEY and CDR2 SVGAGI. CDR3 size: 11 residues. The V end was cut by 6 bases, the J end by 3 bases, with 6 bases between.